This T cell receptor (beta chain) was documented in a study of Graves' ophthalmopathy and Graves' hyperthyroidism. The study amplified TCR beta CDR3 regions using RNA transcripts. RT-PCR with HTBI primers came first, then second-round multiplex PCR. TCRdb ran MiXCR on the multiplex PCR reads and lists one entry per CDR3 protein. Among 210,000 or so distinct CDR3 sequences listed, around 28% were seen once. The CDR3 consists of 15 residues. Between the trimmed V and J ends, which lost 7 bases and 4 bases, there was a span of 19 bases. Germline values: CDR1 SGHAT, CDR2 FQNNGV. This clonotype was observed many times. Moderate-to-severe activity, with CAS ≥3, NOSPECS ≥4 and duration under 3 months, characterized the donors with ophthalmopathy.

The genes are TRBV11-2 and TRBJ1-2; tentative D call: TRBD1 (6 bases). The sample was peripheral blood. The TCR sequence derives from a man aged 50 or older with Graves' ophthalmopathy. DNA for the CDR3: TGTGCCAGCATTCCCGCTAGGGGGGGTAGCTATGGCTACACCTTC. This encodes CASIPARGGSYGYTF.